This T cell receptor beta chain was captured by sequencing in a study of T-cell reconstitution after alpha-beta-depleted transplantation in children. Study results and limitations: Expanded graft clones numbering several hundred reportedly gave rise to alpha-beta T cells about two months after transplant. The origin of high day-60 TCRbeta diversity in some patients lay in surviving recipient T cells and thymic progenitors. At the one-year point after transplant, T-cell counts and TCRbeta diversity were found to come mostly from T cells that had been newly produced.

Unique molecular identifiers featured in how the TCRbeta library was prepared. TCRdb recomputed calls from the PCR reads with MiXCR, one row per CDR3 protein. The sample shows more than 15,000 distinct CDR3 sequences, around 12% of them seen only once. Trimming took off 5 bases at V and 8 bases at J, with 7 bases between the two ends. Germline assignment: CDR1 MNHNS and CDR2 SASEGT. The CDR3 sequence is 12 residues long. To note about this clonotype: Its antigen is undetermined.

The receptor was derived from a boy younger than two who had a stem cell transplant for Wiskott-Aldrich syndrome, so the T cells may come from the graft donor. The chain recombines TRBV6-1 with TRBJ1-6; maybe TRBD1 (6 bases). Sequencing used PBMCs, mostly from graft donor cells, obtained 180 days after TCRalphabeta/CD19-depleted stem cell transplant. For the CDR3, the DNA is TGTGCCAGCAGTCACAGGGATTCACCCCTCCACTTT. Amino acids: CASSHRDSPLHF.